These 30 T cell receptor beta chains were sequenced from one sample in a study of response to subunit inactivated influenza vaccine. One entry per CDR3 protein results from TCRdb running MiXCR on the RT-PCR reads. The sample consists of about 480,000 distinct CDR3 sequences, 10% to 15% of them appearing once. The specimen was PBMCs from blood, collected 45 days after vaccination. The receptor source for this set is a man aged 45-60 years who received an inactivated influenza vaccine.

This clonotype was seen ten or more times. The CDR3 DNA reads TGTGCCAGCAGCTTAGATCGGGGGGCTGGAGAGCAGTTCTTC. The encoded protein is CASSLDRGAGEQFF. The rearrangement links TRBV7-2 to TRBJ2-1; D may be TRBD2 (7 bases). The V and J ends lost 1 base and 10 bases respectively, with 14 bases between them. CDR1 is SGHTA, CDR2 FQGNSA, per germline. This CDR3 has 14 amino acids.

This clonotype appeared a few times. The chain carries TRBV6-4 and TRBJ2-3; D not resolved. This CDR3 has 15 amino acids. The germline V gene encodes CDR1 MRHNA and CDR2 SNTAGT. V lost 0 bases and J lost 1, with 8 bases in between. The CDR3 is CASSDSVAGTDTQYF. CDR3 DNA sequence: TGTGCCAGCAGTGACTCAGTAGCCGGCACAGATACGCAGTATTTT.

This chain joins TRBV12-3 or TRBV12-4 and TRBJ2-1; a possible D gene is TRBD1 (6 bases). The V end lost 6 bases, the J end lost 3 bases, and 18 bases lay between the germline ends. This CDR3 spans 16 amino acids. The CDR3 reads CASRSAWTVGYNEQFF. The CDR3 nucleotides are TGTGCCAGCAGGTCCGCGTGGACAGTAGGCTACAATGAGCAGTTCTTC.

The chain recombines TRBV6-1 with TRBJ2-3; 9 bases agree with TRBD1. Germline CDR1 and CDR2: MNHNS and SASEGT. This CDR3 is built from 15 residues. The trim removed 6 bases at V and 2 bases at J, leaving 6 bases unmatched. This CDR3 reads CASRGGQGYTDTQYF. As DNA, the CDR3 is TGTGCCAGCAGGGGGGGACAGGGCTACACAGATACGCAGTATTTT.

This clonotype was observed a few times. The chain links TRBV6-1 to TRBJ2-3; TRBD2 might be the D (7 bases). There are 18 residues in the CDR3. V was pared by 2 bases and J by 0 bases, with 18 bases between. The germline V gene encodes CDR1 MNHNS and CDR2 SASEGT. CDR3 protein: CASSEFGRGGRSTDTQYF. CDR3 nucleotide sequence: TGTGCCAGCAGTGAATTTGGGAGGGGGGGCCGAAGCACAGATACGCAGTATTTT.

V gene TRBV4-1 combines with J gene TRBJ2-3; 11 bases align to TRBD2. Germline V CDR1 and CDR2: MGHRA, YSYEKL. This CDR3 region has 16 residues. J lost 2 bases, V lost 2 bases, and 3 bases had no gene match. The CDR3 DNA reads TGCGCCAGCAGCCAAACGGGACTAGCGGTCACAGATACGCAGTATTTT. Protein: CASSQTGLAVTDTQYF.

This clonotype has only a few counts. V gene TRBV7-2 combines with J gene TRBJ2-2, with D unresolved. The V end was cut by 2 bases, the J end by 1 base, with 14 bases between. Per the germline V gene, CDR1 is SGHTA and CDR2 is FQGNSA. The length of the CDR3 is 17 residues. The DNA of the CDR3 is TGTGCCAGCAGCTTAAACGGCCCTCTCAGGAACACCGGGGAGCTGTTTTTT. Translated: CASSLNGPLRNTGELFF.

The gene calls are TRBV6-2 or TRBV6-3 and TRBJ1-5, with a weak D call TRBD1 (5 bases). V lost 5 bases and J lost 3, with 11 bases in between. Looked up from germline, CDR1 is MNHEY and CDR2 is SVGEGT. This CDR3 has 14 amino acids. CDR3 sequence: CASSPAGPNQPQHF. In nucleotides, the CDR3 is TGTGCCAGCAGTCCCGCAGGGCCCAATCAGCCCCAGCATTTT.

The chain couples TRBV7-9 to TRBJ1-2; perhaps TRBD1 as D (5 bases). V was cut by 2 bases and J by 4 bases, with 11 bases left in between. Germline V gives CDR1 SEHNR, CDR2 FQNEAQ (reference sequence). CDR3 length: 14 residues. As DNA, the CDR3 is TGTGCCAGCAGCTTAATTCAGGGAGGCTATGGCTACACCTTC. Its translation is CASSLIQGGYGYTF. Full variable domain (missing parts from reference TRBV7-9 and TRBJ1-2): DTGVSQNPRHKITKRGQNVTFRCDPISEHNRLYWYRQTLGQGPEFLTYFQNEAQLEKSRLLSDRFSAERPKGSFSTLEIQRTEQGDSAMYLCASSLIQGGYGYTFGSGTRLTVV.

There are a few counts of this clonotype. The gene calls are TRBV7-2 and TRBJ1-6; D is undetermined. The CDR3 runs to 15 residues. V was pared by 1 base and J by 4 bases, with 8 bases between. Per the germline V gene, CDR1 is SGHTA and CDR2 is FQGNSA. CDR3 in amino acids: CASSLVTAYNSPLHF. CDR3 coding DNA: TGTGCCAGCAGCTTAGTGACGGCGTATAATTCACCCCTCCACTTT.

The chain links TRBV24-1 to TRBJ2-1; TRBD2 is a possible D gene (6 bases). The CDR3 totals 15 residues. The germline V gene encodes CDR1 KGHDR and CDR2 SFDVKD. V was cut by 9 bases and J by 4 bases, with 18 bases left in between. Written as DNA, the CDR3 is TGTGCCACCCGGGGGAGCGCGGCGTTATACAATGAGCAGTTCTTC. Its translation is CATRGSAALYNEQFF.

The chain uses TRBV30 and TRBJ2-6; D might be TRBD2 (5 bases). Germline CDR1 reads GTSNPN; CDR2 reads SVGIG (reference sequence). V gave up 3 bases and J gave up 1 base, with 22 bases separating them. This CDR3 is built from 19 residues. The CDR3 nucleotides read TGTGCCTGGAGGGAAGAGGGAGTTGTTAGACTTTCTGGGGCCAACGTCCTGACTTTC. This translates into CAWREEGVVRLSGANVLTF.

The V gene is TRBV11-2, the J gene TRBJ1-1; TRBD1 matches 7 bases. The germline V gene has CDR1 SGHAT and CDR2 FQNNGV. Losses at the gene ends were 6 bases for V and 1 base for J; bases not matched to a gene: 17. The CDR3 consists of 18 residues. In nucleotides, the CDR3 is TGTGCCAGCAGAGAGGGGATTTTCACGGGACAGAAGAACACTGAAGCTTTCTTT. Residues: CASREGIFTGQKNTEAFF.

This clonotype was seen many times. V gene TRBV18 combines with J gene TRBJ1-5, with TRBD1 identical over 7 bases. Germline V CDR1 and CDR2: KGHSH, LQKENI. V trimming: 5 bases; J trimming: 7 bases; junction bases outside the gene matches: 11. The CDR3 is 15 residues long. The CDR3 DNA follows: TGTGCCAGCTCAACAACGACAGGGTCAACACAGCCCCAGCATTTT. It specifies CASSTTTGSTQPQHF. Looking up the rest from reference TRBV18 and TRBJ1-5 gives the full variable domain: NAGVMQNPRHLVRRRGQEARLRCSPMKGHSHVYWYRQLPEEGLKFMVYLQKENIIDESGMPKERFSAEFPKEGPSILRIQQVVRGDSAAYFCASSTTTGSTQPQHFGDGTRLSIL.

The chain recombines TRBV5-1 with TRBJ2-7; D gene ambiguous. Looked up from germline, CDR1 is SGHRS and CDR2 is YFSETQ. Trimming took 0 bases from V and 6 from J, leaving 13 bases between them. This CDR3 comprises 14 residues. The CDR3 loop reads CASSLDRQYSEQYF. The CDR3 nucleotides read TGCGCCAGCAGCTTGGATAGGCAGTACAGCGAGCAGTACTTC.

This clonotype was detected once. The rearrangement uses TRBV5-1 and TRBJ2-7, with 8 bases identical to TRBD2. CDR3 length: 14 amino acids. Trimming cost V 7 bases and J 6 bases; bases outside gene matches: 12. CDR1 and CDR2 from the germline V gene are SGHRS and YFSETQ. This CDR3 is CASGGPGLVSEQYF. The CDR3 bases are TGCGCCAGCGGAGGACCGGGACTAGTCTCCGAGCAGTACTTC.

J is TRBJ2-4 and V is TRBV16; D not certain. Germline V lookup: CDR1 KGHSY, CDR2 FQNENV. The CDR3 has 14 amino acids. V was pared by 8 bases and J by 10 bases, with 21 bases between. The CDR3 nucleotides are TGTGCCAGCCACTTCTCGGCCATACGGCCTATTCAGTACTTC. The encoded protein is CASHFSAIRPIQYF.

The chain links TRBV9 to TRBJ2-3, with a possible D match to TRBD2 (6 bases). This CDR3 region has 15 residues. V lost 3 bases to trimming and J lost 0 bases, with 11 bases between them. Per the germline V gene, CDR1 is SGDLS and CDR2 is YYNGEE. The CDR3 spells CASSAGDTSTDTQYF. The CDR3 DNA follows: TGTGCCAGCAGCGCGGGAGACACCAGCACAGATACGCAGTATTTT.

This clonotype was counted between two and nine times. This CDR3 is CASSEGRLGTDTQYF. The CDR3 bases are TGTGCCAGCAGTGAGGGAAGGCTGGGCACAGATACGCAGTATTTT. V gene TRBV6-1 combines with J gene TRBJ2-3; D is undetermined. CDR1 is MNHNS and CDR2 is SASEGT in the germline V gene. The CDR3 is 15 amino acids. V lost 3 bases and J 1 base, leaving 11 bases between the germline ends.

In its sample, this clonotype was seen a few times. The CDR3 here is CASSQDLRGGFREQYF. In DNA form, the CDR3 reads TGCGCCAGCAGCCAAGATCTGCGCGGGGGGTTCCGGGAGCAGTACTTC. This sequence joins TRBV4-1 and TRBJ2-7; 8 bases are a match to TRBD2. There are 16 residues in the CDR3. Germline V lookup: CDR1 MGHRA, CDR2 YSYEKL. V was pared by 0 bases and J by 7 bases, with 11 bases of the junction left unmatched.

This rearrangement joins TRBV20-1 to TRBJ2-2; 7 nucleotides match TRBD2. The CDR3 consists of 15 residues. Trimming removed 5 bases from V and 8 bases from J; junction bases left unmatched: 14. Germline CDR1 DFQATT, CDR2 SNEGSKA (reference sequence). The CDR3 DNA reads TGCAGTGCTGCAACTAACTCACTAGCGCAGGGGGAGCTGTTTTTT. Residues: CSAATNSLAQGELFF.

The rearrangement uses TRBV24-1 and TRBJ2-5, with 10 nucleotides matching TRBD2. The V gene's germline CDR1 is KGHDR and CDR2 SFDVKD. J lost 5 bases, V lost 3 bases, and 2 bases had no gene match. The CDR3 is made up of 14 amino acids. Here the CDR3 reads CATSDSGRDETQYF. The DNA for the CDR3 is TGTGCCACCAGTGATAGCGGGAGGGACGAGACCCAGTACTTC.

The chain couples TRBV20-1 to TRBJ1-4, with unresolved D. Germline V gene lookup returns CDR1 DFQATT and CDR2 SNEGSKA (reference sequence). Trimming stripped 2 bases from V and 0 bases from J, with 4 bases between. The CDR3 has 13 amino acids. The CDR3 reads CSARQTTNEKLFF. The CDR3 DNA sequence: TGCAGTGCTAGACAGACAACTAATGAAAAACTGTTTTTT.

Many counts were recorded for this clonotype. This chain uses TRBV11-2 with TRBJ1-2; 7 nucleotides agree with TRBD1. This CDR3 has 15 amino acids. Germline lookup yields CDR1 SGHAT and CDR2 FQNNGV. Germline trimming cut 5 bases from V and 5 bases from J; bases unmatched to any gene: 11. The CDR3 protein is CASSEHRGSAYGYTF. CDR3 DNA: TGTGCCAGCAGCGAACACAGGGGCTCGGCGTATGGCTACACCTTC.

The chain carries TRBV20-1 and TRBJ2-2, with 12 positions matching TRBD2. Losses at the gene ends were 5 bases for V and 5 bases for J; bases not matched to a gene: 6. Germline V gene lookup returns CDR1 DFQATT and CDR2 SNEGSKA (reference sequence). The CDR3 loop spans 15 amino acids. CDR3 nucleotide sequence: TGCAGTGCTGCACTAGCGGGAGGCCGAACCGGGGAGCTGTTTTTT. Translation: CSAALAGGRTGELFF.

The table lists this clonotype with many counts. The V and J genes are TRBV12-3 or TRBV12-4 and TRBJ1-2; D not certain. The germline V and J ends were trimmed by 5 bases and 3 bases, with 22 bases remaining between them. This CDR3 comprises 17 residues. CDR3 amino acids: CASSDSWGTLWDYGYTF. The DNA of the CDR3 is TGTGCCAGCAGTGATTCTTGGGGAACCTTATGGGACTATGGCTACACCTTC.

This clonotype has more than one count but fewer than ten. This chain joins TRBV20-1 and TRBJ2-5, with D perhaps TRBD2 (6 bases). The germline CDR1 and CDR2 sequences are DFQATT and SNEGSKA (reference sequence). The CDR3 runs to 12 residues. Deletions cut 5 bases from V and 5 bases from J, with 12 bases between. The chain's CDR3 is CSAWGDSETQYF. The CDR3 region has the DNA TGCAGTGCTTGGGGGGATTCGGAGACCCAGTACTTC.

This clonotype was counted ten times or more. For the CDR3, the DNA is TGCGCCAGCAGCTTGCTAGCGGGGCCAAACACCGGGGAGCTGTTTTTT. Its protein is CASSLLAGPNTGELFF. The V gene is TRBV5-1, the J gene TRBJ2-2, with TRBD2 matching over 9 bases. Per the germline V gene, CDR1 is SGHRS and CDR2 is YFSETQ. J was trimmed by 2 bases and V by 1 base; bases with no gene match: 3. CDR3 length equals 16 residues.

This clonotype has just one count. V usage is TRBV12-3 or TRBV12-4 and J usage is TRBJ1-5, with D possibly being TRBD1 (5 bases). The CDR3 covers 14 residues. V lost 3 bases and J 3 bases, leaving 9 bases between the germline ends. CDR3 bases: TGTGCCAGCAGTTTTGTGGGGGACAATCAGCCCCAGCATTTT. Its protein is CASSFVGDNQPQHF.

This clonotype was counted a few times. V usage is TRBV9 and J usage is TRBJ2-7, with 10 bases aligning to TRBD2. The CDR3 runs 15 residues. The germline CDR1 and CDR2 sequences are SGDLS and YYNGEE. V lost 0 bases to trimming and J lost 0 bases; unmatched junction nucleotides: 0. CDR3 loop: CASSVGTSGSYEQYF. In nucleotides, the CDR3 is TGTGCCAGCAGCGTAGGGACTAGCGGCTCCTACGAGCAGTACTTC.